The 14 T cell receptor beta chains below all came from one sample that was sequenced in a study of blood T cell repertoires in COVID-19. Profiling relied on immunoSEQ multiplex PCR, and the TCRdb table lists in-frame clones only, not all of them. The repertoire holds about 33,000 clones, with 70% to 90% as singletons. Sequenced material: peripheral blood. These receptors all stem from a man aged 65 to 79 with acute or convalescent COVID-19.

This chain joins TRBV2 and TRBJ2-1, with D tentatively TRBD2 (5 bases). The germline V gene encodes CDR1 SNHLY and CDR2 FYNNEI. The CDR3 sequence is 14 residues long. V dropped 6 bases and J dropped 8 bases, with 17 bases sitting between them. CDR3 amino acids: CASSLAARSDEQFF. The CDR3 DNA reads TGTGCCAGCAGCCTAGCCGCGAGGAGCGATGAGCAGTTCTTC.

The chain employs TRBV6-5 and TRBJ2-7; D gene ambiguous. V was clipped by 7 bases and J by 0 bases, with 16 bases between them. This CDR3 is 15 amino acids long. CDR1 and CDR2 (germline): MNHEY, SVGAGI. CDR3 DNA: TGTGCCAGCACCTTCATTTACGGCGGCTCCTACGAGCAGTACTTC. Its protein is CASTFIYGGSYEQYF.

V is TRBV25-1 and J is TRBJ1-2, with 9 bases fitting TRBD1. V lost 7 bases and J lost 4; bases outside the gene matches: 10. The CDR3 is 15 residues long. From germline, CDR1 is MGHDK and CDR2 SYGVNS. In nucleotides, the CDR3 is TGTGCCAGCAACCCGGACAGGGGTGACCTCTATGGCTACACCTTC. This gives the protein CASNPDRGDLYGYTF.

The rearrangement uses TRBV10-3 and TRBJ2-1, with 11 bases aligning to TRBD2. The CDR3 sequence is 13 residues long. The V gene end was trimmed by 6 bases and the J gene end by 9 bases; junction bases not matched to a gene: 4. Per the germline V gene, CDR1 is ENHRY and CDR2 is SYGVKD. The CDR3 is CAIRGTSGSEQFF. For the CDR3, the DNA is TGTGCCATCAGAGGGACTAGCGGAAGTGAGCAGTTCTTC.

This clone was seen more than once but under ten times. The V and J genes are TRBV7-9 and TRBJ2-1, with D unclear. This CDR3 comprises 15 residues. V was pared by 4 bases and J by 3 bases, with 13 bases between. Germline CDR1 is SEHNR and CDR2 is FQNEAQ (reference sequence). The CDR3 spells CASSSNSGVYNEQFF. CDR3 nucleotides: TGTGCCAGCAGCTCAAATTCAGGCGTCTACAATGAGCAGTTCTTC. Based on the CDR3 plus reference TRBV7-9 and TRBJ2-1, the full variable domain is DTGVSQNPRHKITKRGQNVTFRCDPISEHNRLYWYRQTLGQGPEFLTYFQNEAQLEKSRLLSDRFSAERPKGSFSTLEIQRTEQGDSAMYLCASSSNSGVYNEQFFGPGTRLTVL.

The J gene is TRBJ1-1, the V gene TRBV12-3 or TRBV12-4, with 8 bases matching TRBD1. V lost 6 bases to trimming and J lost 8 bases; unmatched junction nucleotides: 8. This CDR3 is built from 13 residues. CDR3 coding DNA: TGTGCCAGCAGCACCTCGGACAGGGACGAAGCTTTCTTT. Translating gives CASSTSDRDEAFF.

The chain is built from TRBV6-2 or TRBV6-3 and TRBJ1-1; D gene ambiguous. Looked up from germline, CDR1 is MNHEY and CDR2 is SVGEGT. V was cut by 2 bases and J by 1 base, with 8 bases left in between. The CDR3 contains 14 residues. In nucleotides, the CDR3 is TGTGCCAGCAGTTACCTCCGACAGAACACTGAAGCTTTCTTT. The encoded protein is CASSYLRQNTEAFF.

This clone was observed a single time. V is TRBV9 and J is TRBJ2-4, with 12 bases fitting TRBD1. The V gene end was trimmed by 3 bases and the J gene end by 5 bases; junction bases not matched to a gene: 12. The CDR3 is made up of 18 amino acids. Germline V CDR1 and CDR2: SGDLS, YYNGEE. CDR3 sequence: CASSARDRGLIGENIQYF. For the CDR3, the DNA is TGTGCCAGCAGCGCCCGGGACAGGGGGCTAATAGGCGAAAACATTCAGTACTTC. The entire variable domain, with the rest obtained from reference TRBV9 and TRBJ2-4, is as follows: DSGVTQTPKHLITATGQRVTLRCSPRSGDLSVYWYQQSLDQGLQFLIQYYNGEERAKGNILERFSAQQFPDLHSELNLSSLELGDSALYFCASSARDRGLIGENIQYFGAGTRLSVL.

This clone occurred a few times. The chain has TRBV6-1 and TRBJ1-1; no reliable D call. The germline CDR1 and CDR2 sequences are MNHNS and SASEGT. The CDR3 extends over 16 amino acids. The V and J ends lost 4 bases and 4 bases respectively, with 19 bases between them. The CDR3 protein is CASSGVRAPGSTEAFF. CDR3 nucleotide sequence: TGTGCCAGCAGTGGAGTAAGGGCCCCTGGGAGCACTGAAGCTTTCTTT.

This clone was found a few times. In DNA form, the CDR3 reads TGTGCCAGTGCCGAACAGCCGGCAACTAATGAAAAACTGTTTTTT. As protein: CASAEQPATNEKLFF. The chain recombines TRBV19 with TRBJ1-4; D uncertain. Germline CDR1 LNHDA, CDR2 SQIVND (reference sequence). V was clipped by 8 bases and J by 0 bases, with 13 bases between them. The CDR3 consists of 15 residues.

The rearrangement links TRBV7-8 to TRBJ1-5; D uncertain. Germline V gene lookup returns CDR1 SGHVS and CDR2 FQNEAQ. Trimming stripped 5 bases from V and 10 bases from J, with 12 bases between. The CDR3 is 12 residues long. CDR3 in DNA: TGTGCCAGCAGCCCCGGGGTAGGACCCCAGCATTTT. It codes for CASSPGVGPQHF. The whole variable domain, remainder taken from reference TRBV7-8 and TRBJ1-5, is GAGVSQSPRYKVAKRGQDVALRCDPISGHVSLFWYQQALGQGPEFLTYFQNEAQLDKSGLPSDRFFAERPEGSVSTLKIQRTQQEDSAVYLCASSPGVGPQHFGDGTRLSIL.

J is TRBJ1-1 and V is TRBV19, with TRBD1 matching 7 bases. The CDR3 extends over 15 amino acids. The V and J ends lost 8 bases and 3 bases, in that order; junction bases with no gene match: 12. Germline CDR1 is LNHDA and CDR2 is SQIVND (reference sequence). The CDR3 loop is CASRLNPQGDTEAFF. In DNA, the CDR3 is TGTGCCAGTCGTTTAAATCCGCAGGGGGACACTGAAGCTTTCTTT. Supplemented by reference TRBV19 and TRBJ1-1, the full variable domain reads DGGITQSPKYLFRKEGQNVTLSCEQNLNHDAMYWYRQDPGQGLRLIYYSQIVNDFQKGDIAEGYSVSREKKESFPLTVTSAQKNPTAFYLCASRLNPQGDTEAFFGQGTRLTVV.

CDR3 in amino acids: CASSGAGGQPQHF. In DNA, the CDR3 is TGTGCCAGTAGTGGGGCAGGGGGTCAGCCCCAGCATTTT. This chain connects TRBV19 to TRBJ1-5; TRBD1 aligns across 7 bases. Germline V gene data show CDR1 as LNHDA and CDR2 as SQIVND (reference sequence). The CDR3 is made up of 13 amino acids. V lost 5 bases and J lost 6; bases outside the gene matches: 4.

J is TRBJ1-2 and V is TRBV5-1; possible D gene TRBD1, 5 bases. Germline V gives CDR1 SGHRS, CDR2 YFSETQ. CDR3 length: 14 amino acids. V was cut by 3 bases and J by 4 bases, with 13 bases left in between. The CDR3 sequence: CASSSGSGIYGYTF. The DNA of the CDR3 is TGCGCCAGCAGCTCAGGCTCAGGGATCTATGGCTACACCTTC.